This TCR beta chain stems from a study of vaccination and CD4 T cells after COVID-19. With respect to this clonotype: Its specificity is not known.

The Oncomine TCR Beta short-read assay was applied to DNA of cultured CD4+ T cells. TCRdb re-called the PCR reads with MiXCR, one entry per CDR3 protein. This table has 13,000 to 15,000 distinct CDR3 sequences, approximately 64% appearing once. CDR1 is MNHNS and CDR2 is SASEGT in the germline V gene. Trimming stripped 4 bases from V and 6 bases from J, with 11 bases between. CDR3 size: 13 residues. Treatment in this sample: roughly ten-day PBMC culture with coronavirus spike peptide pools or control peptides (ViraFEST assay). The TCR was taken from a human donor who had recovered from COVID-19. The sequencing input was CD4+ T cells from blood, cultured in vitro. The V gene is TRBV6-1, the J gene TRBJ2-3; D unclear. The CDR3 DNA is TGTGCCAGCAGTGTACAAGGCGTGGATACGCAGTATTTT. As protein: CASSVQGVDTQYF.